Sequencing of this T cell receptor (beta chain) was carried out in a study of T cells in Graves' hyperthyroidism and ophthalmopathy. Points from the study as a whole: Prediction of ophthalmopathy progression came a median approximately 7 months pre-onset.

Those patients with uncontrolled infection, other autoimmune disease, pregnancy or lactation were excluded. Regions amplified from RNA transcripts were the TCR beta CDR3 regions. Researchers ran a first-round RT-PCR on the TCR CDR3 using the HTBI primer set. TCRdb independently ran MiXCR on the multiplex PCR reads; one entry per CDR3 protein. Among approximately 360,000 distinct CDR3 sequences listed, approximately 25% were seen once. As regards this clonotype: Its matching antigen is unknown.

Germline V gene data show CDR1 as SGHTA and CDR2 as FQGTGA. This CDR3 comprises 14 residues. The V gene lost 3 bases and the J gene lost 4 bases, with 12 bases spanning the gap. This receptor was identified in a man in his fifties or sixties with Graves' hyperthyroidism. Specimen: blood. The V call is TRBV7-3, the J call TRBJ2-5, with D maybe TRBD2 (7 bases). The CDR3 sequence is CASSLGGQRETQYF. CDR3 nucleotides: TGTGCCAGCAGCTTGGGGGGGCAAAGAGAGACCCAGTACTTC.